The clone carrying this T cell receptor beta chain was counted only a few times. What it recognizes is unknown. A J-beta primer mix and a sample-barcoded 5' primer were used in a second PCR of about 7 to 12 cycles. TCRdb recomputed calls from the 5' RACE reads with MiXCR, one row per CDR3 protein. The sample shows about 830,000 distinct CDR3 sequences, roughly 60% of them seen only once. Trimming took 10 bases from V and 4 from J, leaving 10 bases between them. CDR3 length equals 11 residues. The V gene's germline CDR1 is SEHNR and CDR2 FQNEAQ (reference sequence). This entry is derived from a study of blood T cells in healthy people across ages. General study results and limits: The diversity estimates, figures obtained from one million T cells, were considered underestimates. Correlation between TCR beta diversity and naive T cell percentage was strong.

The chain combines TRBV7-9 with TRBJ1-2; D is uncertain. Sequenced material: blood. The receptor comes from a man aged 25-40 years in good health. In nucleotides, the CDR3 is TGTGCCACCCCAGAAACCTATGGCTACACCTTC. Its protein is CATPETYGYTF.